The present TCR beta chain was sequenced within a study of blood T cells in healthy people across ages (dated by TCRdb to between 2014 and 2016). Concerning the study at large: In model experiments, roughly one uniquely barcoded TCR beta cDNA molecule per two T cells was captured by template switching. The study measured age-related changes in TCR beta repertoire diversity using deep sequencing normalized with unique cDNA molecular identifiers. Four age groups were formed from the donors: young (average about 17 years), middle-aged (approximately 42), aged (roughly 56) and long-lived (less than 85). Donors of different ages were randomly distributed across sequencing lanes to avoid experimental bias. For two donors (one aged 18 to 30 and one aged 80 or older), the study analyzed two additional independent replicas of 1 million unique cDNA reads from the same blood draw. What the work shows at the level of the full study, not this receptor alone: Total diversity estimates from one million sequenced T cells were considered lower bounds and underestimates. Observed TCR beta diversity per million T cells fell roughly linearly with age, and a significant reduction was already apparent by age about 43. There was a strong correlation between observed TCR beta diversity and the percentage of naive T cells measured by flow cytometry. Because the CMV infection status of the donors was unknown, age-related changes in expanded clonotypes may potentially have been confounded. Compared with the aged group, more naive CD4+ T cells, fewer expanded clones and increased TCR diversity were shown by the long-lived group, suggesting age selection. Bulk unsorted PBMC profiling prevented conclusive comparison of naive and antigen-experienced compartments.

The donors were roughly 39 Caucasian individuals from Russia, aged 6 to 90 years, who were systemically healthy. Around 10 milliliters of peripheral blood were collected from each donor into EDTA-treated Vacutainer tubes. Ficoll-Paque density-gradient centrifugation was used to isolate PBMCs, with at least 6.5 million per sample. Total RNA, at least 6 micrograms per sample, was extracted from PBMCs with Trizol reagent. Naive CD45RAhigh/CD27high T cell percentages were measured by flow cytometry on a PBMC aliquot from every donor. The library was made by 5' RACE. The reads were generated on an Illumina HiSeq 2500. A second PCR of about 6 to 12 cycles was run with a J-beta primer mix and a sample-barcoded 5' primer. A template-switch 5' adaptor carrying 12 random nucleotides introduced a unique molecular identifier onto each TCR beta cDNA molecule. At least 2.5 million CDR3-containing paired-end reads were obtained from each sample. All of the RNA was converted into first-strand cDNA using the Mint cDNA synthesis kit, with a TRBC-specific oligonucleotide serving as the primer. Following uracil-DNA glycosylase treatment, all cDNA underwent a first 18-cycle PCR with the universal primers M1SS and BC2_uni_R. The study's processing was this. Normalization of each sample was performed by random selection of 1 million high-quality reads, each carrying a distinct molecular identifier. Reads with shared molecular identifiers were discarded instead of being binned into consensus sequences. MiTCR, with a Q25 quality threshold and the strictest error-elimination algorithm, was used for CDR3 identification, clonotype clustering and error correction. A nonparametric unseen species model with Euler transformation was used to estimate lower-bound total TCR beta diversity. Using fastp at Q25 and MiXCR, TCRdb reprocessed the public reads and kept productive beta chains. CDR3 protein duplicates are merged, each entry listing the most common genes and DNA. These V and J calls originate from TCRdb's pipeline instead of the authors' own analysis. Counted in this sample were 550,000 to 600,000 distinct CDR3 sequences; 40% to 55% of them appeared once. The ten largest clones represent around 23% of the sample.

Notes on this clonotype: Its recognized antigen is unknown. One base away there is no much larger clone; base qualities are not given.

The germline V end is reduced by 0 bases and the J end by 5 bases; junction bases left unmatched: 5. The CDR3 numbers 15 residues from cysteine through phenylalanine. Of all the DNA, just the CDR3 is kept, 45 bases in frame from base 1. The sequenced sample consisted of blood. The source of this sequence is a man of 80 years or more in good health. The sequence joins TRBV12-3 or TRBV12-4 to TRBJ2-5; the junction holds 8 bases that match TRBD2. The DNA reads as follows: TGTGCCAGCAGTTTAGCCAGGACTAGCTCGGAGACCCAGTACTTC. It specifies CASSLARTSSETQYF.